Listed here are 26 T cell receptor beta chains from one sample, sequenced in a study of shared clonotypes between healthy human individuals. Produced via immunoSEQ multiplex PCR; TCRdb's table is partial and in-frame only. Among some 2 million clones listed, approximately 94% were seen once. CD8 cells regarded as naive lacked CD45RO, were positively chosen for CCR7, and omitted terminally differentiated effector memory CD45RA+ cells. Input material: naive CD8+ T cells sorted from blood. The receptors derive from a man aged 18-30 years in good health.

The chain employs TRBV7-9 and TRBJ2-7; 11 bases agree with TRBD2. Germline V gives CDR1 SEHNR, CDR2 FQNEAQ (reference sequence). The CDR3 totals 15 residues. The V and J ends lost 1 base and 8 bases, in that order; junction bases with no gene match: 7. CDR3 in DNA: TGTGCCAGCAGCTTAGATCTAGCGGGAGGCAACCAGCAGTACTTC. Its translation: CASSLDLAGGNQQYF.

The rearrangement joins TRBV28 to TRBJ2-7, with D perhaps matching TRBD1 (7 bases). The CDR3 spans 15 residues. The V end lost 6 bases, the J end lost 3 bases, and 18 bases lay between the germline ends. Germline lookup yields CDR1 MDHEN and CDR2 SYDVKM. The chain's CDR3 is CASRRDSMTIYEQYF. CDR3 coding DNA: TGTGCCAGCAGGCGGGACAGCATGACGATCTACGAGCAGTACTTC.

The CDR3 bases are TGCGCCAGCAGCCAAGACCGATTGACAGGGGTTTACACTGAAGCTTTCTTT. This gives the protein CASSQDRLTGVYTEAFF. J is TRBJ1-1 and V is TRBV4-3, with 8 bases matching TRBD1. The V segment lost 0 bases and the J segment 3 bases; nucleotides outside the gene matches: 9. Per the germline V gene, CDR1 is LGHNA and CDR2 is YSLEER. The CDR3 loop spans 17 amino acids.

This clone was recorded only once. The chain is built from TRBV7-8 and TRBJ2-1; D possibly uses TRBD1 or TRBD2 (6 bases each). The CDR3 sequence is 13 residues long. V shed 3 bases and J shed 6 bases, with 9 bases lying between them. Germline loops: CDR1 SGHVS, CDR2 FQNEAQ. The DNA of the CDR3 is TGTGCCAGCAGCTTGAGGGGGGCCAATGAGCAGTTCTTC. Translation: CASSLRGANEQFF.

The V call is TRBV9, the J call TRBJ2-3; D might be TRBD2 (5 bases). This CDR3 has 13 residues. Between the trimmed V and J ends, which lost 7 bases and 1 base, there was a span of 10 bases. Germline assignment: CDR1 SGDLS and CDR2 YYNGEE. The CDR3 spells CASAGLRTDTQYF. DNA of the CDR3: TGTGCCAGCGCTGGACTCCGCACAGATACGCAGTATTTT.

The chain uses TRBV6-1 and TRBJ2-4, with 10 bases that match TRBD1. From germline, CDR1 is MNHNS and CDR2 SASEGT. CDR3 length: 15 amino acids. With 2 bases clipped from V and 8 bases from J, the junction kept 6 bases outside the gene matches. CDR3 region: CASSELGQGVDIQYF. The CDR3 coding sequence is TGTGCCAGCAGTGAACTCGGACAGGGGGTCGACATTCAGTACTTC.

A note on this clone: Other DNA sequences in the same sample also yield this CDR3. This chain joins TRBV11-2 and TRBJ2-7, with D hard to call. V gave up 1 base and J gave up 0 bases, with 7 bases separating them. The CDR3 consists of 14 residues. Germline CDR1 reads SGHAT; CDR2 reads FQNNGV. The CDR3 reads CASSLVGLSYEQYF. The CDR3 nucleotides read TGTGCCAGCAGCTTAGTGGGCCTCTCCTACGAGCAGTACTTC.

The chain has TRBV19 and TRBJ2-1, with 7 bases lining up with TRBD1. The CDR3 contains 15 residues. CDR1 is LNHDA, CDR2 SQIVND, per germline (reference sequence). Trimming took 11 bases from V and 5 from J; bases not matched to a gene: 15. This CDR3 is CAASPSGQTDNEQFF. The CDR3 region has the DNA TGTGCCGCCAGTCCATCGGGACAGACAGACAATGAGCAGTTCTTC.

The chain has TRBV29-1 and TRBJ2-1, with TRBD1 matching 10 bases. The CDR3 covers 15 residues. Germline CDR1 reads SQVTM; CDR2 reads ANQGSEA. Germline trimming cut 7 bases from V and 4 bases from J; bases unmatched to any gene: 10. The CDR3 DNA sequence: TGCAGCGGAACCCTTGGGACAGGGGCATACAATGAGCAGTTCTTC. It encodes CSGTLGTGAYNEQFF.

This chain connects TRBV10-2 to TRBJ2-7, with D perhaps assigned TRBD1 or TRBD2 (5 bases each). Trimming took off 5 bases at V and 7 bases at J, with 9 bases between the two ends. The CDR3 is made up of 11 amino acids. Germline CDR1 reads WSHSY; CDR2 reads SAAADI. The DNA for the CDR3 is TGCGCCAGCAGTAGAGGGGAGGAGCAGTACTTC. It encodes CASSRGEEQYF.

This chain joins TRBV4-1 and TRBJ1-6; 7 positions agree with TRBD1. CDR3 length equals 16 residues. V was pared by 1 base and J by 7 bases, with 7 bases of the junction left unmatched. In germline, CDR1 is MGHRA, CDR2 YSYEKL. The CDR3 protein is CASSQVEGAKNSPLHF. DNA for the CDR3: TGCGCCAGCAGCCAAGTAGAGGGGGCGAAGAATTCACCCCTCCACTTT.

The chain is built from TRBV4-2 and TRBJ1-2; D uncertain. Germline V lookup: CDR1 LGHNA, CDR2 YNFKEQ. The CDR3 has 15 residues. The V end lost 1 base, the J end lost 4 bases, and 13 bases lay between the germline ends. The CDR3 DNA reads TGTGCCAGCAGCCAAGCGGCATCCGCCTTCTATGGCTACACCTTC. Amino acids: CASSQAASAFYGYTF.

The chain employs TRBV9 and TRBJ2-1, with D possibly called TRBD1 or TRBD2 (5 bases each). The germline gives CDR1 SGDLS, CDR2 YYNGEE. Trimming cost V 1 base and J 6 bases, with 14 bases left between them. The CDR3 is made up of 15 amino acids. CDR3 DNA sequence: TGTGCCAGCAGCGTATGGGGGAGTTCGGGCAATGAGCAGTTCTTC. This codes for CASSVWGSSGNEQFF.

The chain joins TRBV19 to TRBJ2-1; no definite D call. V gave up 7 bases and J gave up 0 bases, with 7 bases separating them. CDR3 length: 13 residues. Germline CDR1 is LNHDA and CDR2 is SQIVND (reference sequence). The CDR3 protein is CASKASSYNEQFF. The CDR3 DNA reads as TGTGCCAGTAAGGCCAGCTCCTACAATGAGCAGTTCTTC.

DNA of the CDR3: TGTGCCAGCAGCTCCCCGGGACTAGCGGGGAAGGTTACGCAGTATTTT. Translated, it gives CASSSPGLAGKVTQYF. The rearrangement links TRBV9 to TRBJ2-3; 13 nucleotides agree with TRBD2. In germline, CDR1 is SGDLS, CDR2 YYNGEE. The CDR3 has 16 amino acids. Trimming cost V 4 bases and J 8 bases; bases outside gene matches: 10.

The chain recombines TRBV5-1 with TRBJ2-1; 11 positions match TRBD2. The CDR3 extends over 15 amino acids. Trimming removed 4 bases from V and 10 bases from J; junction bases left unmatched: 10. CDR1 and CDR2 (germline): SGHRS, YFSETQ. The CDR3 coding sequence is TGCGCCAGCAGCATCGGACTAGCGGGCCAAGAGGAGCAGTTCTTC. This translates into CASSIGLAGQEEQFF.

A remark on this clone: The same CDR3 can be traced to other DNA sequences in this sample. The chain is built from TRBV6-1 and TRBJ1-2; the match to TRBD1 covers 7 bases. The CDR3 sequence is 12 residues long. Germline values: CDR1 MNHNS, CDR2 SASEGT. Trimming at V came to 9 bases and at J to 4 bases, leaving 5 bases not matched to a gene. For the CDR3, the DNA is TGTGCCAGTATAGGGGGCGGCTATGGCTACACCTTC. The encoded protein is CASIGGGYGYTF.

This chain connects TRBV2 to TRBJ2-7; possible D gene TRBD2, 5 bases. Deletions cut 5 bases from V and 0 bases from J, with 8 bases between. The CDR3 is made up of 13 amino acids. The germline gives CDR1 SNHLY, CDR2 FYNNEI. The CDR3 sequence is CASSNRGSYEQYF. DNA for the CDR3: TGTGCCAGCAGTAACCGGGGCTCCTACGAGCAGTACTTC.

The V call is TRBV7-9, the J call TRBJ2-2; no clear D gene. Germline V gene lookup returns CDR1 SEHNR and CDR2 FQNEAQ (reference sequence). V gave up 0 bases and J gave up 3 bases, with 8 bases separating them. This CDR3 is 15 amino acids long. The CDR3, as DNA: TGTGCCAGCAGCTTAGCGCAACAGCACACCGGGGAGCTGTTTTTT. This translates into CASSLAQQHTGELFF.

The chain joins TRBV7-9 to TRBJ2-7, with 7 bases identical to TRBD2. The V gene's germline CDR1 is SEHNR and CDR2 FQNEAQ (reference sequence). V lost 1 base and J lost 5; bases outside the gene matches: 8. This CDR3 has 15 residues. CDR3 nucleotide sequence: TGTGCCAGCAGCTTAGGAGGGAGGGCCGAGGACGAGCAGTACTTC. This sequence encodes CASSLGGRAEDEQYF.

This clone was observed a few times. The chain couples TRBV10-1 to TRBJ2-7, with TRBD2 matching 9 bases. J gave up 7 bases and V 4 bases, and 8 bases lay outside the gene matches. Germline V gene lookup returns CDR1 WNHNN and CDR2 SYGVQD (reference sequence). The CDR3 is made up of 14 amino acids. Here the CDR3 DNA reads TGCGCCAGCAGTGCGGGCGGGGGGGCTGCGGAGCAGTACTTC. This encodes CASSAGGGAAEQYF.

This sequence joins TRBV2 and TRBJ1-2, with D possibly TRBD1 on 5 matching bases. Trimming removed 2 bases from V and 10 bases from J, with 20 bases in between. Germline CDR1 is SNHLY and CDR2 is FYNNEI. This CDR3 comprises 15 residues. Written as DNA, the CDR3 is TGTGCCAGCAGTGAATCTTACAGGTCCCTAGTAATCTACACCTTC. It yields the protein CASSESYRSLVIYTF.

Remarks on this clone: Other DNA sequences from this sample encode an identical CDR3 as well. The chain couples TRBV9 to TRBJ2-5; 10 bases fit TRBD2. J lost 4 bases, V lost 0 bases, and 0 bases had no gene match. The CDR3 spans 14 residues. Germline V gene lookup returns CDR1 SGDLS and CDR2 YYNGEE. This chain's CDR3 is CASSVVAGGETQYF. The CDR3 DNA is TGTGCCAGCAGCGTAGTAGCGGGAGGAGAGACCCAGTACTTC.

The CDR3 bases are TGTGCCAGCAGCCCCGGTGTCGGGGCCTACGAGCAGTACTTC. This translates into CASSPGVGAYEQYF. The rearrangement uses TRBV6-5 and TRBJ2-7; perhaps TRBD2 as D (5 bases). CDR1 and CDR2 from the germline V gene are MNHEY and SVGAGI. V lost 6 bases, J lost 2 bases, and 14 bases lay in between. CDR3 length equals 14 residues.

The gene calls are TRBV27 and TRBJ2-7; D is unresolved. CDR1 MNHEY and CDR2 SMNVEV come from the germline V gene (reference sequence). V lost 3 bases to trimming and J lost 5 bases, with 14 bases between them. The CDR3 runs 14 residues. This CDR3 is CASSFVRSRNEQYF. Here the CDR3 DNA reads TGTGCCAGCAGTTTTGTTCGCAGCCGGAACGAGCAGTACTTC.

In its sample, this clone was seen a few times. Distinct nucleotide sequences in the sample also encode this CDR3. The chain couples TRBV10-3 to TRBJ2-5; the D gene is possibly TRBD2 (6 bases). The length of the CDR3 is 15 residues. The germline CDR1 and CDR2 sequences are ENHRY and SYGVKD. Trimming removed 0 bases from V and 0 bases from J, with 8 bases in between. CDR3 sequence: CAISESGGYQETQYF. DNA of the CDR3: TGTGCCATCAGTGAGTCGGGAGGATACCAAGAGACCCAGTACTTC.